The clone carrying this TCR beta chain was recorded at least ten times. Its target is unknown. The CDR3 length is 16 residues. Germline V gives CDR1 SGHRS, CDR2 YFSETQ. V shed 4 bases and J 2 bases; nucleotides not matched to a gene: 4. Authors of the study amplified TCR beta CDR3 regions from RNA transcripts. HTBI primers were used for first-round RT-PCR of the TCR CDR3. From the multiplex PCR reads, TCRdb called clonotypes with MiXCR, one entry per CDR3 protein. The table includes fewer than 250,000 distinct CDR3 sequences, roughly 18% detected once. The record originates from a study of T cells in Graves' hyperthyroidism and ophthalmopathy. Study-level findings and limits: Also found in blood were most expanded thyroid clonotypes above 0.001. Patients with ophthalmopathy were separated from those with stable hyperthyroidism by a 13 V-J model.

The sequencing sample was made of blood. The V and J genes are TRBV5-1 and TRBJ2-1; 12 bases agree with TRBD2. The sequence was collected from a man aged 50 to 59 with Graves' hyperthyroidism. In nucleotides, the CDR3 is TGCGCCAGCAGCCACGGACTAGCGGGAACCTACAATGAGCAGTTCTTC. Translating it yields CASSHGLAGTYNEQFF.